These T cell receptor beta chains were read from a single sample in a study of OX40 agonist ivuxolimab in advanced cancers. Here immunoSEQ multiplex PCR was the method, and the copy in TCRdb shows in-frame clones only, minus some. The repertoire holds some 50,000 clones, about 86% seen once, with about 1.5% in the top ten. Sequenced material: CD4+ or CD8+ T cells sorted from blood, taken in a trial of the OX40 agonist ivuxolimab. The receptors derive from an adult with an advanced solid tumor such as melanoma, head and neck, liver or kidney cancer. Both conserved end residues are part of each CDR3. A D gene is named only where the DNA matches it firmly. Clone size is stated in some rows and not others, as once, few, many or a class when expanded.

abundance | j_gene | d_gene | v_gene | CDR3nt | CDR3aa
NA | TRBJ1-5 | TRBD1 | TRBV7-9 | TGTGCCAGCAGCTTTGGACAGGGACTTCAGCCCCAGCATTTT | CASSFGQGLQPQHF
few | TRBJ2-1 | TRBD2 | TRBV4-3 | TGCGCCAGCAGCCCACGACTAGCGCCTTACTACAATGAGCAGTTCTTC | CASSPRLAPYYNEQFF
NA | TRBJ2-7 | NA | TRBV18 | TGTGCCAGCTCACCGCCTAGCTCGGAATGGCACCCGCCGTACTTC | CASSPPSSEWHPPYF
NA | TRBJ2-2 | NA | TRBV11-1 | TGTGCCAGCAGCTTAGAGGTGGCGAACACCGGGGAGCTGTTTTTT | CASSLEVANTGELFF
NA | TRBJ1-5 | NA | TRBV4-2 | TGTGCCAGCAGCCAAGATCGTCCGGGGCCCCAGCATTTT | CASSQDRPGPQHF
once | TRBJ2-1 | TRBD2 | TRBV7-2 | TGTGCCAGCAGCTTCGGCGGGAGTTCGGCTGAGCAGTTCTTC | CASSFGGSSAEQFF
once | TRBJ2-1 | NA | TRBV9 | TGTGCCAGCAGCGTAGCACCCTCGGGGGCCTACAATGAGCAGTTCTTC | CASSVAPSGAYNEQFF
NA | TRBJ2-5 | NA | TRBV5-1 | TGCGCCAGCAGCTTGGCCACGGGAGTTGAGACCCAGTACTTC | CASSLATGVETQYF
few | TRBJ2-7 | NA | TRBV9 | TGTGCCAGCAGCGCCCGCTTGAGCTCCTACGAGCAGTACTTC | CASSARLSSYEQYF
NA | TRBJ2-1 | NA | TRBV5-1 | TGCGCCAGCAGCTTGGCGGGGGTCAATGAGCAGTTCTTC | CASSLAGVNEQFF
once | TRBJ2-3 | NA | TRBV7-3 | TGTGCCAGCAGCTTAACGGCTCAGGCAGATACGCAGTATTTT | CASSLTAQADTQYF
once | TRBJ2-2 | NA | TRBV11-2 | TGTGCCAGCAGCTTGGGACACACAACCGGGGAGCTGTTTTTT | CASSLGHTTGELFF
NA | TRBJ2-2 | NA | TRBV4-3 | TGCGCCAGCAGCCAAGCTCGGGGGGCGAAAACCGGGGAGCTGTTTTTT | CASSQARGAKTGELFF
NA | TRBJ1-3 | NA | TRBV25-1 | TGTGCCAGCAGTGAACAGGGACGGATCTCTGGAAACACCATATATTTT | CASSEQGRISGNTIYF
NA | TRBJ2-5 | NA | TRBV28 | TGTGCCACCCACGTGGCGGTTCAAGAGACCCAGTACTTC | CATHVAVQETQYF
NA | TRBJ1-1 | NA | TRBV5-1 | TGCGCCAGCAGCTTGGGAGGGAATTTGGAAGCTTTCTTT | CASSLGGNLEAFF
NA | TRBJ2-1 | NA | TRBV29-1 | TGCAGCGTTGGTCTCAATGAGCAGTTCTTC | CSVGLNEQFF
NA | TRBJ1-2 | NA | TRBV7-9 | TGTGCCAGCAGCTTTAACCGGGATAACTATGGCTACACCTTC | CASSFNRDNYGYTF
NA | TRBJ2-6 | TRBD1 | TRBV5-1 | TGCGCCAGCAGCCTCCGGACAGGGCCTGGGGCCAACGTCCTGACTTTC | CASSLRTGPGANVLTF
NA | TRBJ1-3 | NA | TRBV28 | TGTGCCAGCAGTTCAGGGTCTGATGGAAACACCATATATTTT | CASSSGSDGNTIYF
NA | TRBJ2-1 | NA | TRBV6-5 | TGTGCCAGCGTGGCGCGAACCAGCCGGGGTGAGCAGTTCTTC | CASVARTSRGEQFF
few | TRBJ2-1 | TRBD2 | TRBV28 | TGTGCCAGCAGTCCCCCGGGACTAGCGGTCAATGAGCAGTTCTTC | CASSPPGLAVNEQFF
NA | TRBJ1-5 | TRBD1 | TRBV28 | TGTGCCAGTTTACCGGGACAGGGGGCTTTCGGCAATCAGCCCCAGCATTTT | CASLPGQGAFGNQPQHF
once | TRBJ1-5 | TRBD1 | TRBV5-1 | TGCGCCAGCAGCCCCGGGACAGGGGAAAATCAGCCCCAGCATTTT | CASSPGTGENQPQHF
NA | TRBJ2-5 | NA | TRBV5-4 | TGTGCCAGCTTTCAGCGGAACCAAGAGACCCAGTACTTC | CASFQRNQETQYF
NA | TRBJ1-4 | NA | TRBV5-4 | TGTGCCAGCAGCGCCGACCGGGGGTATAATGAAAAACTGTTTTTT | CASSADRGYNEKLFF
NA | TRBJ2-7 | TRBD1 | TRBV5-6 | TGTGCCAGCAGTTTACCGGGACAGGGGCCCGAGCAGTACTTC | CASSLPGQGPEQYF
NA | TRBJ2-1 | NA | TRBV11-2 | TGTGCCAGCAGCTTAGACGCTCCCGAGGATGAGCAGTTCTTC | CASSLDAPEDEQFF
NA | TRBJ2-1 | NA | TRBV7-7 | TGTGCCAGCAGCTTATTAGGGAGAGGGAATGAGCAGTTCTTC | CASSLLGRGNEQFF
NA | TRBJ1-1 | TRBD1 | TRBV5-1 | TGCGCCAGCAGCTCGGTGGGACAGGGAACCCCGCTCCTCATGAACACTGAAGCTTTCTTT | CASSSVGQGTPLLMNTEAFF
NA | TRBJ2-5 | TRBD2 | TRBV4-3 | TGCGCCAGCAGCCCATGGACTAGCGGGAGGACAACCCAAGAGACCCAGTACTTC | CASSPWTSGRTTQETQYF
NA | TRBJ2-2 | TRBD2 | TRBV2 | TGTGCCAGCAGTGAAACGGAACTAGCGGGAGGGCTGTTTTTT | CASSETELAGGLFF
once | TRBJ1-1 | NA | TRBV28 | TGTGCCAGCAGTTTATCAGGGCTTCGAGCAGGTTTCTTT | CASSLSGLRAGFF
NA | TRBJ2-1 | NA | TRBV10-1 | TGCGCCAGCAGTGGGGGGAGAATACCCCAGTTCTTC | CASSGGRIPQFF
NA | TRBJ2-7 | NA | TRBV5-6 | TGTGCCAGCAGCTTGGCCGGACGTTACTACGAGCAGTACTTC | CASSLAGRYYEQYF
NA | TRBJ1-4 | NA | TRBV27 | TGTGCCAGCAGTAACGACAGGTTTCCCAATGAAAAACTGTTTTTT | CASSNDRFPNEKLFF
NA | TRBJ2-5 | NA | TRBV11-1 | TGTGCCAGCGGTCTAGGGGGGGAAGAGACCCAGTACTTC | CASGLGGEETQYF
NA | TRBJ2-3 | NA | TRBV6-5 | TGTGCCAGCAGTAGAGGGACACAGAACACAGATACGCAGTATTTT | CASSRGTQNTDTQYF
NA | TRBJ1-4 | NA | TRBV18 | TGTGCCAGCTCACCTGGCAACAATAATGAAAAACTGTTTTTT | CASSPGNNNEKLFF
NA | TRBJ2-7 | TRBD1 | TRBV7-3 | TGTGCCAGCAGCTTAGTAACAGGGGACTCCTACGAGCAGTACTTC | CASSLVTGDSYEQYF
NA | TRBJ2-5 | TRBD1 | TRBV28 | TGTGCCAGCAGCCGACAGGGGGCCCGGACCCAGTACTTC | CASSRQGARTQYF
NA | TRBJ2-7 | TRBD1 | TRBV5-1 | TGCGCCAGCAGCGATCCCGGGACAGGGGGCAGACGGGCCAACGAGCAGTACTTC | CASSDPGTGGRRANEQYF
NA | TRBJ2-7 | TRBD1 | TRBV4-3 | TGCGCCAGCAGTCGACGACAGGGGGGATTATACGAGCAGTACTTC | CASSRRQGGLYEQYF
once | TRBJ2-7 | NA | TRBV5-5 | TGTGCCAGCACCCGGACAGAATTTAGCTCCTACGAGCAGTACTTC | CASTRTEFSSYEQYF
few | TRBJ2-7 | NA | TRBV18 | TGTGCCAGCTCACCTGTTCCTCGGGAGAGCGAGCAGTACTTC | CASSPVPRESEQYF
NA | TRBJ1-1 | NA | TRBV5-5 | TGTGCCAGCAGACCGACTAACAGGGAGAACACTGAAGCTTTCTTT | CASRPTNRENTEAFF
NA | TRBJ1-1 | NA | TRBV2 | TGTGCCAGCAGTGTCAAGAGGAACACTGAAGCTTTCTTT | CASSVKRNTEAFF
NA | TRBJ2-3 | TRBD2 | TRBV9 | TGTGCCAGCAGCGTAGATCTGGGAGCCGCCATCGGGGCGGGAGGTAACACAGATACGCAGTATTTT | CASSVDLGAAIGAGGNTDTQYF